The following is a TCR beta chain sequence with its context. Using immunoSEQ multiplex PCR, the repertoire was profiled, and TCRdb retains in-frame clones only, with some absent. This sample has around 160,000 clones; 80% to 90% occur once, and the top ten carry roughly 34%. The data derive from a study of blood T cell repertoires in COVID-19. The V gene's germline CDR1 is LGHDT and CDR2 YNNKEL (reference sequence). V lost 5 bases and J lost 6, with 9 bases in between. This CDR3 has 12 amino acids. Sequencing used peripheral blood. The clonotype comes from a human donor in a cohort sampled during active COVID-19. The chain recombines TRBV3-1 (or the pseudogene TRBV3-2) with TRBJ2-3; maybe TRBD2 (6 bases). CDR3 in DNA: TGTGCCAGCAGCTACCGGGGGGATACGCAGTATTTT. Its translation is CASSYRGDTQYF.